This TCR beta chain was obtained from a study of beta chain features in type 1 diabetes. Isolated RNA was reverse transcribed in full, so expressed TCRB transcripts were sequenced. Only in-frame clones appear in the TCRdb table, and some are missing; sequencing was by immunoSEQ multiplex PCR. The sample includes 350,000 to 450,000 clones, about 15% of them seen just once. The V end was cut by 8 bases, the J end by 0 bases, with 12 bases between. CDR3 length equals 13 residues. Germline V gives CDR1 GTSNPN, CDR2 SVGIG (reference sequence). This clone was observed a handful of times. Source material: naive CD4+ T cells from blood. V gene TRBV30 combines with J gene TRBJ2-3; possibly TRBD1 for D (5 bases). This receptor was obtained from a man aged 30-40 years in good health. CDR3 DNA sequence: TGTGCCGGCCAGGGTAGGAGCACAGATACGCAGTATTTT. It codes for CAGQGRSTDTQYF.